The 21 T cell receptor beta chains given below trace back to one sample, sequenced in a study of T cells expressing NK-cell markers. With the 5' RACE reads reprocessed, TCRdb shows one record per CDR3 protein and no DNA. Recorded for this sample: hundreds of thousands of distinct CDR3 sequences. Sample: blood T cells: a sorted CD56 or NKG2C T cell subset, CD4+ or CD8+ T cells, or bulk PBMC T cells (not recorded which). All receptors derive from a man aged 18 to 70 in good health.

The genes are TRBV7-6 and TRBJ2-7. There are 15 residues in the CDR3. In germline, CDR1 is SGHVS, CDR2 FNYEAQ. CDR3 loop: CASSLGSAASNEQYF.

The chain links TRBV24-1 to TRBJ2-6; TCRdb's assignment of TRBD1 cannot be checked, as there is no DNA. Germline assignment: CDR1 KGHDR and CDR2 SFDVKD. The CDR3 sequence is 19 residues long. CDR3: CATSDPRQGTFSGANVLTF.

The rearrangement joins TRBV9 to TRBJ2-1; without DNA, the TCRdb call of TRBD1 cannot be checked. Germline CDR1 reads SGDLS; CDR2 reads YYNGEE. The CDR3 spans 15 residues. The CDR3: CASTPQDRVINEQFF.

CDR3 region: CASSPRMGSPLHF. The genes are TRBV12-3 or TRBV12-4 and TRBJ1-6. This CDR3 contains 13 residues.

The chain has TRBV5-1 and TRBJ1-4; the D gene TCRdb calls, TRBD1, cannot be checked with no DNA. The CDR3 covers 17 residues. Germline loops: CDR1 SGHRS, CDR2 YFSETQ. The CDR3 is CASSLAPGQGSNEKLFF.

The gene calls are TRBV5-4 and TRBJ2-2; no DNA is available, so the TRBD2 call from TCRdb remains unchecked. The germline V gene has CDR1 SGHNT and CDR2 YYREEE (reference sequence). CDR3 length equals 16 residues. CDR3 in amino acids: CASSTLAGGNTGELFF.

CDR3 protein: CASSPSMAGGSLDTQYF. The chain recombines TRBV18 with TRBJ2-3; TCRdb outputs TRBD1, but without DNA this stays unchecked. This CDR3 region has 17 residues. Looked up from germline, CDR1 is KGHSH and CDR2 is LQKENI.

The chain joins TRBV12-3 or TRBV12-4 to TRBJ1-1; TCRdb returns TRBD1, unconfirmable since there is no DNA. The CDR3 is made up of 13 amino acids. The CDR3 sequence: CASSFQGNTEAFF.

J is TRBJ2-5 and V is TRBV11-3; TCRdb proposes TRBD1, but this gene call is untestable without DNA. This CDR3 spans 15 amino acids. CDR1 and CDR2 (germline): SGHNT, YENEEA. This CDR3 reads CASSPGNRPGETQYF.

The chain recombines TRBV5-1 with TRBJ2-7; TCRdb's D call of TRBD1 is untestable without DNA. This CDR3 comprises 14 residues. The germline gives CDR1 SGHRS, CDR2 YFSETQ. CDR3 protein: CASKVGQASNEQYF.

The chain recombines TRBV13 with TRBJ2-5; the TCRdb D gene call, TRBD1, has no DNA to confirm it. Germline V lookup: CDR1 PRHDT, CDR2 FYEKMQ (reference sequence). CDR3 length: 16 residues. The chain's CDR3 is CASSMRTGTSLETQYF. Variable domain in full (rest from reference TRBV13 and TRBJ2-5): AAGVIQSPRHLIKEKRETATLKCYPIPRHDTVYWYQQGPGQDPQFLISFYEKMQSDKGSIPDRFSAQQFSDYHSELNMSSLELGDSALYFCASSMRTGTSLETQYFGPGTRLLVL.

The chain joins TRBV6-1 to TRBJ2-7; TCRdb's assignment of TRBD1 cannot be checked, as there is no DNA. Germline loops: CDR1 MNHNS, CDR2 SASEGT. The CDR3 consists of 12 residues. CDR3 sequence reads: CASRPQGYEQYF.

The chain carries TRBV12-3 or TRBV12-4 and TRBJ2-7; TCRdb's D call of TRBD1 is untestable without DNA. The CDR3 sequence is 13 residues long. CDR3 region: CASSLGQGYEQYF.

This chain uses TRBV5-1 with TRBJ2-3. The CDR3 sequence is 16 residues long. The germline V gene has CDR1 SGHRS and CDR2 YFSETQ. CDR3 region: CASSLAFPASTDTQYF.

The chain uses TRBV5-1 and TRBJ2-5; TCRdb designates TRBD2, a call that cannot be tested without DNA. The length of the CDR3 is 14 residues. The germline V gene has CDR1 SGHRS and CDR2 YFSETQ. CDR3 sequence: CASSLGTSGETQYF.

The V and J genes are TRBV3-1 and TRBJ1-2; TCRdb's D call of TRBD1 is untestable without DNA. The CDR3 extends over 14 amino acids. Germline V gene data show CDR1 as LGHDT and CDR2 as YNNKEL (reference sequence). The CDR3 here is CASSPTTGSYGYTF.

The V gene is TRBV28, the J gene TRBJ1-5; the TRBD1 assignment by TCRdb is unverifiable without DNA. This CDR3 contains 15 residues. Germline V lookup: CDR1 MDHEN, CDR2 SYDVKM. CDR3 residues: CASRTTGGGNQPQHF.

The chain employs TRBV20-1 and TRBJ1-3; TCRdb picks TRBD1, but there is no DNA to check that call. Germline assignment: CDR1 DFQATT and CDR2 SNEGSKA (reference sequence). The CDR3 runs 14 residues. The CDR3 protein is CSASTGGSGNTIYF.

The rearrangement uses TRBV5-1 and TRBJ2-3; there is no DNA to check the TCRdb D call of TRBD1. This CDR3 is 15 amino acids long. Germline CDR1 SGHRS, CDR2 YFSETQ. The CDR3 region is CASSFRGGATDTQYF. Combining the CDR3 with reference TRBV5-1 and TRBJ2-3 gives the whole variable domain KAGVTQTPRYLIKTRGQQVTLSCSPISGHRSVSWYQQTPGQGLQFLFEYFSETQRNKGNFPGRFSGRQFSNSRSEMNVSTLELGDSALYLCASSFRGGATDTQYFGPGTRLTVL.

The chain has TRBV24-1 and TRBJ2-5; TCRdb lists TRBD1, though no DNA is available to test this call. CDR3 length: 14 residues. Germline assignment: CDR1 KGHDR and CDR2 SFDVKD. CDR3 protein: CATSLGLHGETQYF.

The chain joins TRBV7-2 to TRBJ1-1. CDR3 length: 14 residues. The germline V gene encodes CDR1 SGHTA and CDR2 FQGNSA. CDR3 amino acids: CASSAHQAGTEAFF.